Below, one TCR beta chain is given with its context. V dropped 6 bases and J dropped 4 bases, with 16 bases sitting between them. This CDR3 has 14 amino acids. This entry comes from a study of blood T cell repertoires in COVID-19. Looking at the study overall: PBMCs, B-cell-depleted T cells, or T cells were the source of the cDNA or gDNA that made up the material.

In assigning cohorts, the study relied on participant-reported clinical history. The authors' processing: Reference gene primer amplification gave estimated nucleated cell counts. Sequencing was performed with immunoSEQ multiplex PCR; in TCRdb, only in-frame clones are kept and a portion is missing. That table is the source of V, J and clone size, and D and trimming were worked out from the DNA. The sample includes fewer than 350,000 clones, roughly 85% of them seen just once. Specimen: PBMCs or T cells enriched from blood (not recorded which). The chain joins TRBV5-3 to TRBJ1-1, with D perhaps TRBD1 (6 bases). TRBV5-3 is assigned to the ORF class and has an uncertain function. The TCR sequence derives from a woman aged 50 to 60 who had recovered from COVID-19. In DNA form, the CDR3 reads TGTGCCAGAACCATGGGTAGGGGGATCACTGAAGCTTTCTTT. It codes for CARTMGRGITEAFF.